These 5 T cell receptor beta chains were sequenced from one sample in a study of blood T cell repertoires in COVID-19. Assay: immunoSEQ multiplex PCR; the TCRdb copy retains only in-frame clones and omits some. This sample carries 390,000 or so clones, about nine tenths of them seen once, and the ten largest clones take approximately 1.4%. Source material: peripheral blood. These receptors came from a woman under 40 with active or convalescent COVID-19.

The rearrangement joins TRBV5-1 to TRBJ2-1; 9 positions agree with TRBD1. This CDR3 contains 13 residues. With 6 bases clipped from V and 8 bases from J, the junction kept 6 bases outside the gene matches. Per germline, CDR1 SGHRS and CDR2 YFSETQ. The chain's CDR3 is CASNGQGTDEQFF. DNA of the CDR3: TGCGCCAGCAACGGACAGGGGACGGATGAGCAGTTCTTC. The variable domain in full, completed from reference TRBV5-1 and TRBJ2-1, reads KAGVTQTPRYLIKTRGQQVTLSCSPISGHRSVSWYQQTPGQGLQFLFEYFSETQRNKGNFPGRFSGRQFSNSRSEMNVSTLELGDSALYLCASNGQGTDEQFFGPGTRLTVL.

The genes are TRBV10-1 and TRBJ2-3; 7 bases fit TRBD2. This CDR3 is 15 amino acids long. Germline-derived CDR1 and CDR2 are WNHNN and SYGVQD (reference sequence). With V trimmed by 0 bases and J by 3 bases, 3 bases remained unmatched. The CDR3 DNA sequence: TGCGCCAGCAGTGAGTCGGGGGGGAGGACAGATACGCAGTATTTT. Translating it yields CASSESGGRTDTQYF.

The chain joins TRBV6-2 or TRBV6-3 to TRBJ2-7, with D possibly matching TRBD2 (6 bases). CDR1 MNHEY and CDR2 SVGEGT come from the germline V gene. The CDR3 totals 16 residues. V was clipped by 3 bases and J by 1 base, with 16 bases between them. CDR3 nucleotides: TGTGCCAGCAGTTATAGGGGAGGAATTTTGTCCTACGAGCAGTACTTC. Its translation is CASSYRGGILSYEQYF.

This clone was observed once. The chain combines TRBV11-2 with TRBJ2-5, with TRBD2 matching over 9 bases. The CDR3 is 15 amino acids. V was clipped by 3 bases and J by 5 bases; unmatched bases: 7. The V gene's germline CDR1 is SGHAT and CDR2 FQNNGV. For the CDR3, the DNA is TGTGCCAGCAGCTTGGAGGCGGGAGGGCTTGAGACCCAGTACTTC. This gives the protein CASSLEAGGLETQYF.

The chain employs TRBV6-5 and TRBJ2-3, with TRBD1 matching 10 bases. Germline loops: CDR1 MNHEY, CDR2 SVGAGI. V shed 6 bases and J 3 bases; nucleotides not matched to a gene: 3. The CDR3 sequence is 14 residues long. This CDR3 reads CASRRQGATDTQYF. In DNA, the CDR3 is TGTGCCAGCAGGCGACAGGGGGCAACAGATACGCAGTATTTT.